The rows below give T cell receptor beta chains drawn from one sample of a study of shared clonotypes between healthy human individuals. The method was immunoSEQ multiplex PCR; TCRdb's version includes in-frame clones alone and lacks a portion of them. The table shows 1,500,000 or so clones, with approximately 98.5% occurring only once. Sequencing used naive CD4+ T cells sorted from blood. Every receptor here comes from a man aged 30-40 years in good health. Both conserved end residues are part of each CDR3. D genes are given only for firm matches. Clone size appears in some rows only: once, few, many, or a class for an expanded clone.

D gene	V gene	clone size	J gene	CDR3 DNA	CDR3 protein
NA	TRBV19	NA	TRBJ1-5	TGTGCCAGTAGTATCCCCCTCGGTCACTTTCCACAGCCCCAGCATTTT	CASSIPLGHFPQPQHF
TRBD1	TRBV27	NA	TRBJ2-7	TGTGCCAGCAGTCGGACAGGGTTACCCTACGAGCAGTACTTC	CASSRTGLPYEQYF
NA	TRBV10-3	once	TRBJ2-7	TGTGCCATCAAAAACGAGGCCCTCACAACCTACGAGCAGTACTTC	CAIKNEALTTYEQYF
TRBD1	TRBV14	NA	TRBJ1-1	TGTGCCAGCAGCTTGCGGGACAGCTTGGAGGCTTTCTTT	CASSLRDSLEAFF
NA	TRBV9	NA	TRBJ1-2	TGTGCCAGCAGCGTAGGCTATGGCTACACCTTC	CASSVGYGYTF
TRBD2	TRBV2	NA	TRBJ2-7	TGTGCCAGCAGACCCGGACTAGCGGGAAACGAGCAGTACTTC	CASRPGLAGNEQYF
TRBD1	TRBV29-1	NA	TRBJ2-5	TGCAGCGTGGGACAGGGCCAAGAGACCCAGTACTTC	CSVGQGQETQYF
TRBD2	TRBV2	NA	TRBJ2-2	TGTGCCAGCAGACAACTAGCGGGATTGGCCGGGGAGCTGTTTTTT	CASRQLAGLAGELFF
NA	TRBV6-1	NA	TRBJ1-2	TGTGCCAGCAGTTTACAAAGGGGGGACACCGCTGGCTACACCTTC	CASSLQRGDTAGYTF
NA	TRBV18	NA	TRBJ1-1	TGTGCCAGCTCAACCGACAGGTCGGGGACTGAAGCTTTCTTT	CASSTDRSGTEAFF
NA	TRBV6-1	NA	TRBJ2-2	TGTGCCAGCAGAGCCGACAGCTCTACCGGGGAGCTGTTTTTT	CASRADSSTGELFF
NA	TRBV18	NA	TRBJ2-5	TGTGCCAGCTCACCTCGACAGGTCCAAGAGACCCAGTACTTC	CASSPRQVQETQYF
NA	TRBV10-1	NA	TRBJ2-7	TGCGCCAGCAGTGGCGGTGGTGGCTACGAGCAGTACTTC	CASSGGGGYEQYF
TRBD2	TRBV5-1	NA	TRBJ2-2	TGCGCCAGCAGCTTCATCAGCGGGAGTGGGTCCGGGGAGCTGTTTTTT	CASSFISGSGSGELFF
NA	TRBV7-9	NA	TRBJ2-4	TGTGCCAGCAACACGCCTGGAGCCAAAAACATTCAGTACTTC	CASNTPGAKNIQYF
TRBD1	TRBV28	NA	TRBJ2-1	TGTGCCAGCAGTTTACGGGACAGTGGAAACTACAATGAGCAGTTCTTC	CASSLRDSGNYNEQFF
TRBD2	TRBV7-8	NA	TRBJ2-1	TGTGCCAGCAGCCTACTAGCGGGAGAAAACAATGAGCAGTTCTTC	CASSLLAGENNEQFF
TRBD1	TRBV7-2	NA	TRBJ1-3	TGTGCCAGCAGCTTATTTATGGGACAGGGGAACTCTGGAAACACCATATATTTT	CASSLFMGQGNSGNTIYF
NA	TRBV18	NA	TRBJ1-4	TGTGCCAGCTCATCGACCTCAGAGTATGAAAAACTGTTTTTT	CASSSTSEYEKLFF
NA	TRBV4-1	NA	TRBJ2-6	TGCGCCACCACTGCCACCCAAAATCCGGGTTTGAGCGTCCTGACTTTC	CATTATQNPGLSVLTF
NA	TRBV29-1	NA	TRBJ2-4	TGCAGCGTGCGCGTAGGAGACATTCAGTACTTC	CSVRVGDIQYF
NA	TRBV11-2	NA	TRBJ2-1	TGTGCCAGCAGCTTACCCGAAAATACCCACAATGAGCAGTTCTTC	CASSLPENTHNEQFF
TRBD1	TRBV28	NA	TRBJ2-7	TGTGCCAGCCGAACAGGGGTTCGGCGCTCCTACGAGCAGTACTTC	CASRTGVRRSYEQYF
TRBD2	TRBV29-1	NA	TRBJ2-7	TGCAGCGTGCTGTACAGCGGGAGGAGCCTGGAGCAGTACTTC	CSVLYSGRSLEQYF
TRBD2	TRBV6-6	once	TRBJ2-7	TGTGCCAGCGCCCCTCCGGGGGGGCTGAGCTACGAGCAGTACTTC	CASAPPGGLSYEQYF
NA	TRBV19	NA	TRBJ2-2	TGTGCCAGTAGAATGCAGGGGGGCACCGGGGAGCTGTTTTTT	CASRMQGGTGELFF
TRBD1	TRBV27	NA	TRBJ1-2	TGTGCCAGCAGTCCCTGGACAGGGAGCGGCTACACCTTC	CASSPWTGSGYTF
NA	TRBV7-2	NA	TRBJ2-2	TGTGCCAGCAGCTCGACTTTATGGGTTCACGGGGAGCTGTTTTTT	CASSSTLWVHGELFF
NA	TRBV27	NA	TRBJ2-3	TGTGCCAGCAGTTCTACGGGCCGGAGCACAGATACGCAGTATTTT	CASSSTGRSTDTQYF
TRBD1	TRBV5-1	NA	TRBJ2-2	TGCGCCAGCAGCTTGGACAGGGGATCCGGGGAGCTGTTTTTT	CASSLDRGSGELFF
NA	TRBV6-5	NA	TRBJ2-7	TGTGCCAGCAGTTACTCTGGGACGGCGATAAAATACGAGCAGTACTTC	CASSYSGTAIKYEQYF
NA	TRBV7-8	NA	TRBJ1-2	TGTGCCAGCAGCTTAGGCAGGACGGATGGCTACACCTTC	CASSLGRTDGYTF
TRBD2	TRBV7-6	once	TRBJ2-5	TGTGCCAGCAGCTTAGCCAGCGGGAGCGAGACCCAGTACTTC	CASSLASGSETQYF
TRBD1	TRBV5-4	NA	TRBJ2-5	TGTGCCAGCAGTTCTCCTTCACCGGGACAGGGAAAGACCCAGTACTTC	CASSSPSPGQGKTQYF
TRBD1	TRBV28	NA	TRBJ2-7	TGTGCCAGCAGTACCCCAGGGGGTGACAGTTACGAGCAGTACTTC	CASSTPGGDSYEQYF
TRBD2	TRBV5-1	NA	TRBJ2-3	TGCGCCAGCAGCATCAACCTAGCGGGGGGCACAGATACGCAGTATTTT	CASSINLAGGTDTQYF
NA	TRBV6-1	NA	TRBJ2-3	TGTGCCAGTGCCCCAGAAGCTACGCAGTATTTT	CASAPEATQYF
NA	TRBV5-1	NA	TRBJ1-1	TGCGCCAGCAGCCCAGGGGTTGCGAACACTGAAGCTTTCTTT	CASSPGVANTEAFF
NA	TRBV5-1	NA	TRBJ2-7	TGCGCCAGCAGCTATGCCGGGACACCTTCCTACGAGCAGTACTTC	CASSYAGTPSYEQYF
TRBD2	TRBV28	once	TRBJ2-7	TGTGCCAGCACGGGGGGGAGGACCGATAACTACGAGCAGTACTTC	CASTGGRTDNYEQYF
TRBD1	TRBV25-1	NA	TRBJ2-1	TGTGCCAGCAGTGACCCGGACAGGGGGTTAAATGAGCAGTTCTTC	CASSDPDRGLNEQFF
NA	TRBV6-6	NA	TRBJ2-7	TGTGCCAGCAGTTCCCGCAGTAGGGAGCAGTACTTC	CASSSRSREQYF
NA	TRBV9	NA	TRBJ2-2	TGTGCCAGCAGCCCCCAAACAGGGAGACTAGCCGGGGAGCTGTTTTTT	CASSPQTGRLAGELFF